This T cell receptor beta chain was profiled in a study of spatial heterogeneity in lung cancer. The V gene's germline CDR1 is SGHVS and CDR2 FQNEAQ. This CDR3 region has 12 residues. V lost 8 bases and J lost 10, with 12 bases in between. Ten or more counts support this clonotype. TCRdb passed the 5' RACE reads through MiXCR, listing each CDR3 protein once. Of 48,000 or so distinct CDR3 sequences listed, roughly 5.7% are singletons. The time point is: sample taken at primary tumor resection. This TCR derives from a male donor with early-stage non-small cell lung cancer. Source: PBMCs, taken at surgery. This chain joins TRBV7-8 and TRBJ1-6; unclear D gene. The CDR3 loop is CASSGRESPLHF. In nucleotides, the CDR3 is TGTGCCAGCTCAGGTCGTGAGTCACCCCTCCACTTT.